This T cell receptor (beta chain) was obtained from a study of spatial heterogeneity in lung cancer. General observations from the study: How many expanded intratumoral alpha and beta TCRs were present tracked the tumor mutation count, which was a count of nonsynonymous mutations.

Time point in this sample: sample taken at primary tumor resection. Donation came from some 72 patients with untreated early-stage non-small cell lung cancer. Concerning this clonotype: Its antigen is not identified.

TCRdb fed the 5' RACE reads into MiXCR, producing one record per CDR3 protein. The sample lists about 4,900 distinct CDR3 sequences; less than 40% were seen once. The sequenced sample was lung tumor tissue, obtained at surgery. This clonotype originated in a male donor with early-stage non-small cell lung cancer.

Written as DNA, the CDR3 is TGTGCCAGCAGCATGCGCGAGGGACTGTTTTTT. Residues: CASSMREGLFF. This chain connects TRBV7-9 to TRBJ1-4; unclear D gene. V was trimmed by 5 bases and J by 13 bases, leaving 11 bases between them. Germline CDR1 is SEHNR and CDR2 is FQNEAQ (reference sequence). The CDR3 length is 11 residues.